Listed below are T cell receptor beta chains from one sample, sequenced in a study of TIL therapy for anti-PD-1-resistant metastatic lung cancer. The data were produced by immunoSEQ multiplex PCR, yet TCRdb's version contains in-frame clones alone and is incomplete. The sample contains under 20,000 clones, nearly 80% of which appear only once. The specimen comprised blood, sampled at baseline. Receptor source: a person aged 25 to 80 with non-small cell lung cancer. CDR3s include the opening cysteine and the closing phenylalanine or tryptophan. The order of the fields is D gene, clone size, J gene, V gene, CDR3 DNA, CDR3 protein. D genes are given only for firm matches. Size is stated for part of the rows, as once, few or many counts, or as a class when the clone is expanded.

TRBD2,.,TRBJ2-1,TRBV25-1,TGTGCCAGTTGGCCTAGCGGAATATACAATGAGCAGTTCTTC,CASWPSGIYNEQFF
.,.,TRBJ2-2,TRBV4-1,TGCGCCAGCAGCGGACATAACACCGGGGAGCTGTTTTTT,CASSGHNTGELFF
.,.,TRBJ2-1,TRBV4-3,TGCGCCAGCAGCCGAACACGGAGGGGGGGCAATGAGCAGTTCTTC,CASSRTRRGGNEQFF
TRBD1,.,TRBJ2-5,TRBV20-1,TGCAGTGCTAGTGTGACAGGGCCCCAAGAGACCCAGTACTTC,CSASVTGPQETQYF
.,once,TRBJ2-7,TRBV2,TGTGCCAGCCGAGGGGGGCGGTACGAGCAGTACTTC,CASRGGRYEQYF
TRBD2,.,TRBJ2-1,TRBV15,TGTGCCGCACTCTCTAGCGGGACTGACAATGAGCAGTTCTTC,CAALSSGTDNEQFF
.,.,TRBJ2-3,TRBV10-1,TGCGCCAGCAGTGAGTCTAGCACAGATACGCAGTATTTT,CASSESSTDTQYF
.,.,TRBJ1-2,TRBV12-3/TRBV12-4,TGTGCCAGCAGTCAGGGCTATGGCTACACCTTC,CASSQGYGYTF
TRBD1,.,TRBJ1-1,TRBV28,TGTGCAGCAGGCCCCCGTGACAGGGATATCTCGAACACTGAAGCTTTCTTT,CAAGPRDRDISNTEAFF
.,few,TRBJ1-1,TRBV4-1,TGCGCCAGCAGCCAAATTCTTCGGACGGGGGAAGCTTTCTTT,CASSQILRTGEAFF
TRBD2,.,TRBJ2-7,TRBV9,TGTGCCAGCAGCCCCCGGCACTACCTAGCGGGAGGTGGCGAGCAGTACTTC,CASSPRHYLAGGGEQYF
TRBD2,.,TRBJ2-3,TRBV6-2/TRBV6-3,TGTGCCAGCAGTTCCGCGTTCAGTCGACTAGCCCTAGGTACGCAGTATTTT,CASSSAFSRLALGTQYF
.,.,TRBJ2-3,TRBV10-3,TGTGCCATCAGTTTCAGCGGGTCTGCAGATACGCAGTATTTT,CAISFSGSADTQYF
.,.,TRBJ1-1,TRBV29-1,TGCAGCGTCGACCTACAGGGTGGAGCTTTCTTT,CSVDLQGGAFF
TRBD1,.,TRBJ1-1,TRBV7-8,TGTGCCAGCAGCTCTACCGGAAGACAGGGGATTGAAGCTTTCTTT,CASSSTGRQGIEAFF
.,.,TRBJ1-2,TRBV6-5,TGTGCCAGCAGTTTAGTCGGGACTCGAAACTATGGCTACACCTTC,CASSLVGTRNYGYTF
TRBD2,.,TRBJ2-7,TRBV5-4,TGTGCCAGCAGCTCGGGACTACTTGCATACGAGCAGTACTTC,CASSSGLLAYEQYF